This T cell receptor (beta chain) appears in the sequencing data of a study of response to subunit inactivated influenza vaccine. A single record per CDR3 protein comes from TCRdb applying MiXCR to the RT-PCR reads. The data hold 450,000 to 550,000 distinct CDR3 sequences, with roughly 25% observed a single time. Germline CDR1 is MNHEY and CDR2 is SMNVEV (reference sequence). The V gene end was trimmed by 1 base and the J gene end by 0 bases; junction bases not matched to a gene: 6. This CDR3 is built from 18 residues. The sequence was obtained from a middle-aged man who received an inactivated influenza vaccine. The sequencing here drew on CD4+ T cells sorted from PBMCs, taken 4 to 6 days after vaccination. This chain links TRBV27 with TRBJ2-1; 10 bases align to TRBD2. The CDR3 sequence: CASSLYSGGQYSYNEQFF. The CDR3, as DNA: TGTGCCAGCAGTTTATATAGCGGGGGGCAGTACTCCTACAATGAGCAGTTCTTC.